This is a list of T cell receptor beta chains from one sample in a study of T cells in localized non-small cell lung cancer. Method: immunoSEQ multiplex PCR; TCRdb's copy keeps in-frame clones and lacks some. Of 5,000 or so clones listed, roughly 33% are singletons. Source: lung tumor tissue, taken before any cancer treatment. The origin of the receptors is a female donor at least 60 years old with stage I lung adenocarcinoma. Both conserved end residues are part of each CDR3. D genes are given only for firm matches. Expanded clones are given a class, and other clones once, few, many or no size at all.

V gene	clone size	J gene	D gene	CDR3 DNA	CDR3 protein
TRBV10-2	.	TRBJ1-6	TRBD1	TGCGCCAGCCGAAGACAGGGAAATTCACCCCTCCACTTT	CASRRQGNSPLHF
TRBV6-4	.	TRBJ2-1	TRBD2	TGTGCCAGCAGTCACCTAAGCGGGGGAGGTTACAATGAGCAGTTCTTC	CASSHLSGGGYNEQFF
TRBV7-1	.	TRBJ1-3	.	TGTGCCAGCAGCCCGGGGCTTGGAAACACCATATATTTT	CASSPGLGNTIYF
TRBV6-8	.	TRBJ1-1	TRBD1	TGTGCCACCGTCAGACAGGGGATGAACACTGAAGCTTTCTTT	CATVRQGMNTEAFF
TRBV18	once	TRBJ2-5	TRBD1	TGTGCCAGCTCACCAGGGACAGGGGAGACCCAGTACTTC	CASSPGTGETQYF
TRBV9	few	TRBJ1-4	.	TGTGCCAGCAGCCCGAGACAGGATCTTAATGAAAAACTGTTTTTT	CASSPRQDLNEKLFF
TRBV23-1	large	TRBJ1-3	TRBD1	TGCGCCAGCAGTCAAACCCGGACAGGGGAATCTGGAAACACCATATATTTT	CASSQTRTGESGNTIYF
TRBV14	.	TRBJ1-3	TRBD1	TGTGCCAGCAGCTACGACAGGGTATCTGGAAACACCATATATTTT	CASSYDRVSGNTIYF
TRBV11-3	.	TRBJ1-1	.	TGTGCCAGCAGCTTAGAGGGTGGGGACACTGAAGCTTTCTTT	CASSLEGGDTEAFF
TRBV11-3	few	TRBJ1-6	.	TGTGCCAGCAGCTTGCCTTTAGGGTCTAATTCACCCCTCCACTTT	CASSLPLGSNSPLHF
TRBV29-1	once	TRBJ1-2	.	TGCAGCGTGAGTGGGGGTGGCTATGGCTACACCTTC	CSVSGGGYGYTF
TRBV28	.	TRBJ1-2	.	TGTGCCAGCAGTTTCACCCCAGGGGACGGCTACACCTTC	CASSFTPGDGYTF
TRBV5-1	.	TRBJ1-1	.	TGCGCCAGCAGCTTGTCCGGGCTGGTGAACACTGAAGCTTTCTTT	CASSLSGLVNTEAFF
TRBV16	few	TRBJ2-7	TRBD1	TGTGCCAGCAGCCAAAGGGACAGGGGCACCTACGAGCAGTACTTC	CASSQRDRGTYEQYF
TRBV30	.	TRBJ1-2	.	TGTGCCTGGAGTGCGCAACAGACCTATGGCTACACCTTC	CAWSAQQTYGYTF
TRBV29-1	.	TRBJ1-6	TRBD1	TGCAGCGTTCGGACAGGGGGCGAAGTTAACCGGAGCTCCTATAATTCACCCCTCCACTTT	CSVRTGGEVNRSSYNSPLHF
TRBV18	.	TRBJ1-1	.	TGTGCCAGCTCACCGGGCGCCATGGGGTTGACTGAAGCTTTCTTT	CASSPGAMGLTEAFF
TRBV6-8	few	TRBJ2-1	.	TGTGCCAGCAACACTGACCGGAGCTCCTACAATGAGCAGTTCTTC	CASNTDRSSYNEQFF
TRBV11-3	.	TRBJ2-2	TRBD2	TGTGCCAGCAGCCCGGGGACTAGCGGGAACACCGGGGAGCTGTTTTTT	CASSPGTSGNTGELFF
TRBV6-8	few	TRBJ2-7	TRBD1	TGTGCCAGCAGTAAACCTACGGGGACAGGGTACTACGAGCAGTACTTC	CASSKPTGTGYYEQYF
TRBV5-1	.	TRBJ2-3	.	TGCGCCAGCAAGGTGGACACTTACACAGATACGCAGTATTTT	CASKVDTYTDTQYF
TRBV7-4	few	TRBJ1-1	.	TGTGCCAGCAGCCGAGGGGAAGACACTGAAGCTTTCTTT	CASSRGEDTEAFF
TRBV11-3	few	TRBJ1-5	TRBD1	TGTGCCAGCAGCTTAGGAGACAGGGCTATCGAGCCCCAGCATTTT	CASSLGDRAIEPQHF
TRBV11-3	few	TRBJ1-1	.	TGTGCCAGCAAGGGGGGCGGGGCAATGAACACTGAAGCTTTCTTT	CASKGGGAMNTEAFF
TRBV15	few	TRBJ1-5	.	TGTGCCACCAGCAGCGATCTCAGGGCCAGCAATCAGCCCCAGCATTTT	CATSSDLRASNQPQHF
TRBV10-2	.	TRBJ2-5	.	TGCGCCAGCAGTCATGACAGGGTGGGGGGCCAAGAGACCCAGTACTTC	CASSHDRVGGQETQYF
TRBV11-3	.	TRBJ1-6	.	TGTGCCAGCAGCTTCCGCCGCAACGCCCAAAATTCACCCCTCCACTTT	CASSFRRNAQNSPLHF
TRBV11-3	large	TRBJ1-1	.	TGTGCCAGCAGCCCCCCCGGGGCGCCGGGAGATGAAGCTTTCTTT	CASSPPGAPGDEAFF
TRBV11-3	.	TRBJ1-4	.	TGTGCCAGCAGCGCGACCGGGGTTGCAACTAATGAAAAACTGTTTTTT	CASSATGVATNEKLFF
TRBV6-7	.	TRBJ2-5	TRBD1	TGTGCCAGCAGACAGACAGGGTGGGAGACCCAGTACTTC	CASRQTGWETQYF
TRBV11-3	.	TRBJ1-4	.	TGTGCCAGCAGCTCCTTCAGTACAACTAATGAAAAACTGTTTTTT	CASSSFSTTNEKLFF
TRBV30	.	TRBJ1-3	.	TGTGCCTGGAGTACCCAGGGATCCACCATATATTTT	CAWSTQGSTIYF
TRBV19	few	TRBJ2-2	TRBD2	TGTGCCAGTAGTATAGGCGCTAGCGGGGGTAACACCGGGGAGCTGTTTTTT	CASSIGASGGNTGELFF
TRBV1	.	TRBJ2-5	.	TGCACCAGCCCGCGACACCGGAGGGACGAAAGAGGGAAGACCCAGTACTTC	CTSPRHRRDERGKTQYF
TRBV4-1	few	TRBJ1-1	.	TGCGCCAGCAGCCAAGATCGGAGGAACACTGAAGCTTTCTTT	CASSQDRRNTEAFF
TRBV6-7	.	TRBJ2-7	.	TGTGCCAGCAGTGTGGAGGGGGCGAGGTACGAGCAGTACTTC	CASSVEGARYEQYF
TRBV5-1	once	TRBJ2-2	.	TGCGCCAGCAGCCCTACTACGCCCGGGGCGGCCGGGGAGCTGTTTTTT	CASSPTTPGAAGELFF
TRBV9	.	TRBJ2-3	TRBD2	TGTGCCAGCATTAGCGGGGGGGCCCGAGATACGCAGTATTTT	CASISGGARDTQYF
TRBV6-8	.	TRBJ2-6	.	TGTGCCAGCACTCGGGAGAGATCTGGGGCCAACGTCCTGACTTTC	CASTRERSGANVLTF
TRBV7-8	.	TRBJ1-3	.	TGTGCCAGCAGCTTAGGGATGTACTCTGGAAACACCATATATTTT	CASSLGMYSGNTIYF
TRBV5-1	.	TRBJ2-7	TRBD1	TGCGCCAGCAGCTACCGGACAGGGGCATACGAGCAGTACTTC	CASSYRTGAYEQYF
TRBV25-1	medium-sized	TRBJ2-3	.	TGTGCCAGCAGTGAAAGGTTGAGCACAGATACGCAGTATTTT	CASSERLSTDTQYF
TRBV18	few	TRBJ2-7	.	TGTGCCAGCTCACCATCCTCAGGGGAGGAGTACTTC	CASSPSSGEEYF